The 9 T cell receptor beta chains presented below share a single source sample, sequenced in a study of blood T cells in healthy people across ages. Then a second PCR, running roughly 7 to 11 cycles, was carried out with a sample-barcoded 5' primer and a J-beta primer mix. TCRdb called the 5' RACE reads again in MiXCR, with one record for every CDR3 protein. Of about 840,000 distinct CDR3 sequences detected, around 29% appear once; the ten largest clones hold about a tenth. Another study also made use of these data, one on T cells of mothers and their children.

Sequencing input: blood. The receptors originated from a woman aged 40 to 55 in good health.

This clonotype was observed a few times. A read error may produce the germline difference seen at one junction end. The rearrangement uses TRBV7-2 and TRBJ1-2; no clear D. Germline V gene data show CDR1 as SGHTA and CDR2 as FQGNSA. This CDR3 comprises 13 residues. For the CDR3, the DNA is TGTGCCAGCAACTTAGCCTTCGGCTATGGCTACACCTTC. Its protein product is CASNLAFGYGYTF.

V gene TRBV28 combines with J gene TRBJ1-2; 8 bases fit TRBD1. Per germline, CDR1 MDHEN and CDR2 SYDVKM. V shed 2 bases and J 8 bases; nucleotides not matched to a gene: 10. The CDR3 covers 15 residues. The CDR3 protein is CASSLHAGGARGYTF. Here the CDR3 DNA reads TGTGCCAGCAGTTTACATGCAGGGGGCGCGAGGGGCTACACCTTC.

With regard to this clonotype: One end of the junction does not line up with germline, which may come from a read error. V gene TRBV3-1 combines with J gene TRBJ2-7; D gene unclear. The CDR3 is 13 residues long. Germline CDR1 is LGHDT and CDR2 is YNNKEL (reference sequence). CDR3 coding DNA: TGTGCCGGCAGCCCCTCGGCTGAGGCGGAGCAGTACTTC. The encoded protein is CAGSPSAEAEQYF.

The V call is TRBV12-3 or TRBV12-4, the J call TRBJ1-2; D perhaps matches TRBD1 (5 bases). The CDR3 length is 11 residues. Trimming took off 3 bases at V and 11 bases at J, with 10 bases between the two ends. CDR3 coding DNA: TGTGCCAGCAGTTTCGGGACCTCATACACCTTC. Translating gives CASSFGTSYTF.

This clonotype was found a few times. This sequence joins TRBV7-6 and TRBJ1-2, with D possibly being TRBD1 (6 bases). Germline CDR1 SGHVS, CDR2 FNYEAQ. Trimming took 4 bases from V and 6 from J, leaving 15 bases between them. There are 14 residues in the CDR3. DNA for the CDR3: TGTGCCAGCAGCTCTACGACAGGCCGGAATGGCTACACCTTC. This translates into CASSSTTGRNGYTF.

This clonotype came up a few times. The V call is TRBV7-2, the J call TRBJ2-7; TRBD2 matches at 8 bases. The CDR3 consists of 17 residues. J was trimmed by 2 bases and V by 5 bases; bases with no gene match: 14. The germline V gene encodes CDR1 SGHTA and CDR2 FQGNSA. The CDR3, as DNA: TGTGCCAGCAGCCCAACCCGGGGGGGCAGCCGCGCCTACGAGCAGTACTTC. Protein: CASSPTRGGSRAYEQYF. Combining the CDR3 with reference TRBV7-2 and TRBJ2-7 gives the whole variable domain GAGVSQSPSNKVTEKGKDVELRCDPISGHTALYWYRQSLGQGLEFLIYFQGNSAPDKSGLPSDRFSAERTGGSVSTLTIQRTQQEDSAVYLCASSPTRGGSRAYEQYFGPGTRLTVT.

This clonotype was seen repeatedly, ten times or more. V is TRBV20-1 and J is TRBJ2-7; TRBD2 aligns across 9 bases. Looked up from germline, CDR1 is DFQATT and CDR2 is SNEGSKA (reference sequence). Trimming removed 0 bases from V and 2 bases from J; junction bases left unmatched: 8. The CDR3 has 16 amino acids. CDR3 in DNA: TGCAGTGCTAGAGATGGTCTAGCGGGGAAACCCTACGAGCAGTACTTC. Translated: CSARDGLAGKPYEQYF.

V usage is TRBV13 and J usage is TRBJ2-5; TRBD2 matches at 7 bases. V lost 2 bases, J lost 2 bases, and 5 bases stayed unmatched. Germline V gene lookup returns CDR1 PRHDT and CDR2 FYEKMQ (reference sequence). The CDR3 has 15 amino acids. Here the CDR3 reads CASSLRPGRQETQYF. CDR3 DNA: TGTGCCAGCAGCTTAAGGCCCGGGAGGCAAGAGACCCAGTACTTC.

The gene calls are TRBV7-2 and TRBJ1-1, with 8 bases identical to TRBD1. Germline CDR1 SGHTA, CDR2 FQGNSA. This CDR3 spans 15 amino acids. The ends lost 5 bases at V and 5 bases at J; junction bases unmatched: 10. In DNA, the CDR3 is TGTGCCAGCAGCGTGCGACAGGGGAAAGGGACTGAAGCTTTCTTT. Amino acid sequence: CASSVRQGKGTEAFF.